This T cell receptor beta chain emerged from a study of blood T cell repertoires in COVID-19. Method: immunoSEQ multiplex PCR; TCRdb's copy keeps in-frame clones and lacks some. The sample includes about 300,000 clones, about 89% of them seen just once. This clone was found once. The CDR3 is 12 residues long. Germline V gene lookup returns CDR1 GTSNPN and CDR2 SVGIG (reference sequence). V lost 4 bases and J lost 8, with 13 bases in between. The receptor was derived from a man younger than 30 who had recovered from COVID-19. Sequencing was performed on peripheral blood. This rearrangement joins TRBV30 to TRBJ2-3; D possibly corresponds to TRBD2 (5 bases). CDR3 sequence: CAWTFGGGTQYF. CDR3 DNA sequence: TGTGCCTGGACCTTCGGAGGCGGTACGCAGTATTTT.